Relative to its sample, the clone carrying this T cell receptor beta chain is medium-sized. The antigen remains unidentified. Documented time point: sample taken at primary tumor resection. Donation came from some 72 patients with untreated early-stage non-small cell lung cancer. Material for sequencing was whole RNA from tumor, nontumor lung or frozen PBMC, left unsorted. This sample is drawn from a study of spatial heterogeneity in lung cancer. Background on the study: The mean occurrence of each unique TCR and UMI combination in raw reads exceeded nine. Study findings and constraints: How many expanded intratumoral alpha and beta TCRs were present tracked the tumor mutation count, which was a count of nonsynonymous mutations.

One entry per CDR3 protein, called by TCRdb with MiXCR from the 5' RACE reads. The profile covers 2,800 or so distinct CDR3 sequences, with approximately 54% appearing a single time and around two thirds taken by the ten largest. The CDR3 is 16 residues long. V gave up 2 bases and J gave up 0 bases; unmatched junction bases: 8. Germline CDR1 SGHNT, CDR2 YYREEE (reference sequence). Here the sequenced sample was lung tumor tissue, taken at surgery. This chain uses TRBV5-4 with TRBJ2-7; the match to TRBD2 covers 7 bases. The sequence came from a male donor with early-stage non-small cell lung cancer. The DNA of the CDR3 is TGTGCCAGCAGCTTACGAACTAGCGCACTCTCCTACGAGCAGTACTTC. It encodes CASSLRTSALSYEQYF.